Listed below are T cell receptor beta chains from one sample, sequenced in a study of technical replicates of blood from several donors. Sequencing was performed with immunoSEQ multiplex PCR; in TCRdb, only in-frame clones are kept and a portion is missing. The table has about 83,000 clones, 90% to 95% seen once. Input material: T cells isolated from PBMCs. These receptors originate from a human donor in good health. The CDR3 runs from the conserved cysteine through the conserved F or W. Where a row states a size, it is once, few, many or the class of an expanded clone; other rows omit it.

v_call clone_size cdr3_aa
TRBV6-1 - CASSEVAGGTDTQYF
TRBV28 - CASSSPFKSSGNTIYF
TRBV2 - CASSAYKGSSEKLFF
TRBV5-8 - CASSPRTDGYTF
TRBV11-3 - CASSSSPDLRVNEQFF
TRBV7-9 - CASSASGRPEQYF
TRBV7-9 - CASSLLGGAHTEAFF
TRBV6-1 - CASSETRLALQQYF
TRBV19 - CASTSLAGGQETQYF
TRBV14 - CASSREWGPTSYEQYF
TRBV18 - CASSPSLQVNQDEQYF
TRBV5-1 - CASSSDVTGIAFF
TRBV6-4 - CASRPSGGSEQYF
TRBV28 - CASLDRSSYEQYF
TRBV9 - CASSVPSGGTLYNEQFF
TRBV14 - CASSHGLWDIFHEQYF
TRBV5-6 - CASREERFTQYF
TRBV27 - CASSYTGHNTDTQYF
TRBV27 - CASSFGSPRDEQYF
TRBV9 - CASSPSGTARVNYGYTF
TRBV28 - CASSPGDRVTHEQYF
TRBV7-9 - CASSQQGMNTEAFF
TRBV27 - CASSSREVTRDTDTQYF
TRBV15 - CATSRGIQGIRWNTEAFF
TRBV7-6 - CASSLYLWTSGRANLDNEQFF
TRBV6-6 - CASSSWTGRNTEAFF
TRBV29-1 - CSVDGTSGDADTQYF
TRBV7-9 once CASSLTSGRAYEQYF
TRBV12-5 - CASVGIGGADTEAFF
TRBV5-5 - CASSLTPELAGGLPYEQYF
TRBV29-1 - CSIAGGSSGNTIYF
TRBV5-1 - CASSLAGTGAQETQYF
TRBV18 - CASSPPGQGNEKLFF
TRBV5-1 - CASSLATLYEQYF
TRBV14 - CASSHWYPSGQGVLSYGYTF
TRBV5-1 - CASTLAVRNTGELFF
TRBV19 - CASSMAARRDQPQHF
TRBV21-1 - CASSIQERDREQYF
TRBV4-1 - CASTPGLAMSSYNEQFF
TRBV18 - CASSPPNGQGETSGSSYNEQFF
TRBV10-2 - CASSEHPGLNQPQHF
TRBV6-1 - CASSEASRQGDGYTF
TRBV30 - CAWSIAGGETQYF
TRBV7-2 - CASSLGQGDYEQYF
TRBV5-4 - CASSQQGSNQPQHF
TRBV28 - CASTSTGQGRGNTIYF
TRBV7-2 - CASSRSGDYEQYF
TRBV11-2 - CASSSGGFLRETQYF
TRBV6-5 - CASTGTSPHEQFF
TRBV28 - CASSLGLRTGDNEKLFF
TRBV7-2 - CASSLGGGHYGNQPQHF
TRBV6-5 - CASSRTGKGSPLHF